This TCR beta chain was profiled in a study of blood T cells in healthy people across ages (dated by TCRdb to the mid-2010s). For the wider study: In model experiments, roughly one uniquely barcoded TCR beta cDNA molecule per two T cells was captured by template switching. Using the same blood draw, the study looked at two additional independent replicas of 1 million unique cDNA reads for two donors, one aged 18 to 29 and the other aged 80 or older. To avoid experimental bias, donors of different ages were randomly spread across the sequencing lanes. Age-related changes in TCR beta repertoire diversity were measured in the study by deep sequencing normalized with unique cDNA molecular identifiers. Donors were grouped into four age groups: young (average roughly 17 years), middle-aged (39), aged (around 56) and long-lived (less than 85). The paper as a whole reports these results and caveats: Observed TCR beta diversity per million T cells fell roughly linearly with age, and a significant reduction was already apparent by age around 40. There was a strong correlation between observed TCR beta diversity and the percentage of naive T cells measured by flow cytometry. Because profiling used bulk unsorted PBMCs, naive and antigen-experienced compartments could not be compared conclusively. The long-lived group showed more naive CD4+ T cells, fewer expanded clones and increased TCR diversity than the aged group, suggesting age selection. Because donor CMV infection status was unknown, age-related changes in expanded clonotypes were potentially confounded. Estimates of total diversity from one million sequenced T cells were regarded as lower bounds and underestimates.

The roughly 38 donors, aged about 6 to 95 years, were systemically healthy Caucasian individuals from Russia. Around 9.7 milliliters of peripheral blood were collected from each donor into EDTA-treated Vacutainer tubes. Ficoll-Paque density-gradient centrifugation was used to isolate PBMCs, with at least 6 million obtained per sample. Trizol reagent was used to extract total RNA from the PBMCs, yielding at least 5.5 micrograms per sample. For every donor, an aliquot of PBMCs went through flow cytometry to measure the percentages of naive CD45RAhigh/CD27high T cells. Library generation was performed with 5' RACE. Sequencing was performed on an Illumina HiSeq 2500. A second PCR of roughly 6 to 11 cycles was run with a J-beta primer mix and a sample-barcoded 5' primer. Each TCR beta cDNA molecule received a unique molecular identifier from a template-switch 5' adaptor carrying 12 random nucleotides. Each sample yielded at least 3 million CDR3-containing paired-end reads. First-strand cDNA was synthesized from all RNA with the Mint cDNA synthesis kit, primed by a TRBC-specific oligonucleotide. Following uracil-DNA glycosylase treatment, all cDNA underwent a first 18-cycle PCR with the universal primers M1SS and BC2_uni_R. The authors processed their data as follows. Normalization of each sample was performed by random selection of 1 million high-quality reads, each carrying a distinct molecular identifier. Instead of being binned into consensus sequences, reads that shared molecular identifiers were thrown out. CDR3 identification, clonotype clustering and error correction used MiTCR with a Q25 quality threshold and the strictest error-elimination algorithm. Lower-bound total TCR beta diversity was estimated with a nonparametric unseen species model using Euler transformation. The public reads were quality trimmed at Q25 with fastp and then assembled into clones with MiXCR by TCRdb, keeping productive beta chains. Rows merge per CDR3 protein into single entries with the most common DNA and genes. None of the V and J calls come from the authors' own analysis; TCRdb made them. This sample lists about a million distinct CDR3 sequences; about 51% were detected once. Of the sample, about 20% is held by the ten largest clones.

The germline V gene encodes CDR1 MNHEY and CDR2 SMNVEV (reference sequence). The CDR3 goes from the cysteine to the phenylalanine over 14 residues. Only the CDR3 portion is preserved as DNA: 42 bases, with reading frame beginning at the first base. Trimming leaves V shorter by 6 bases and J shorter by 2 bases, with the junction holding 3 bases beyond the gene matches. Concerning this clonotype: It lacks a known antigen. Qualities for individual bases were not recorded, and no much larger clone is one base off.

This clonotype originated in a woman aged 60-70 years in good health. Sequenced sample: blood. The sequence joins TRBV27 to TRBJ1-2; 10 central nucleotides agree with TRBD1. The nucleotides are TGTGCCAGCAGGCCGACAGGGGGCAACTATGGCTACACCTTC. Its translation reads: CASRPTGGNYGYTF.